These 18 T cell receptor beta chains were all obtained from the same sample, sequenced in a study of blood T cells in healthy people across ages. For the second PCR, which ran for about 7 to 12 cycles, a sample-barcoded 5' primer and a J-beta primer mix were used. One entry per CDR3 protein results from TCRdb running MiXCR on the 5' RACE reads. The data show under 2 million distinct CDR3 sequences, approximately 32% seen once. Sequenced material: blood. These receptors were obtained from a woman aged 25-40 years in good health.

This clonotype was seen a few times. This rearrangement joins TRBV6-5 to TRBJ2-3, with D uncertain. Trimming took 0 bases from V and 5 from J, leaving 9 bases between them. The CDR3 consists of 14 residues. CDR1 MNHEY and CDR2 SVGAGI come from the germline V gene. This CDR3 reads CASSYSTLGDTQYF. The CDR3 bases are TGTGCCAGCAGTTACTCGACCCTAGGAGATACGCAGTATTTT.

The chain combines TRBV27 with TRBJ2-5, with TRBD2 matching over 10 bases. The CDR3 extends over 14 amino acids. The V gene end was trimmed by 7 bases and the J gene end by 7 bases; junction bases not matched to a gene: 9. From germline, CDR1 is MNHEY and CDR2 SMNVEV (reference sequence). CDR3 protein: CASTPSGGVMTQYF. The CDR3 DNA sequence: TGTGCCAGCACACCCAGCGGGGGGGTTATGACCCAGTACTTC.

This clonotype has just a few counts. The chain combines TRBV29-1 with TRBJ1-1; no clear D gene. V lost 7 bases, J lost 4 bases, and 16 bases lay in between. This CDR3 has 13 amino acids. Germline V gene data show CDR1 as SQVTM and CDR2 as ANQGSEA. The CDR3 loop is CSAIGLTATEAFF. The CDR3 nucleotides are TGCAGCGCCATTGGACTGACCGCCACTGAAGCTTTCTTT.

The genes are TRBV5-1 and TRBJ2-1; the match to TRBD1 covers 10 bases. Near its end, the DNA agrees better with TRBJ2-7, so the J call may be wrong. The CDR3 loop spans 16 amino acids. The germline gives CDR1 SGHRS, CDR2 YFSETQ. This CDR3 is CASSWGRGTGANEQYF. The CDR3, as DNA: TGCGCCAGCAGCTGGGGTCGAGGGACAGGGGCGAATGAGCAGTACTTC.

This clonotype has a handful of counts. The rearrangement uses TRBV21-1 and TRBJ2-7. TRBV21-1 is reported as a pseudogene. The CDR3 is 14 amino acids. The CDR3 nucleotides are TGTGCCAGTCCCATTACAGCATACTCCTACGAGCAGTACTTC. Encoded protein: CASPITAYSYEQYF.

This clonotype was recorded at least ten times. The J gene is TRBJ2-7, the V gene TRBV29-1; possibly TRBD1 for D (5 bases). Trimming took 8 bases from V and 4 from J, leaving 15 bases between them. From germline, CDR1 is SQVTM and CDR2 ANQGSEA. CDR3 length: 12 amino acids. Here the CDR3 DNA reads TGCAGCACAACCGACAGTATTTACGAGCAGTACTTC. This codes for CSTTDSIYEQYF.

This clonotype was seen a few times. This rearrangement joins TRBV18 to TRBJ2-7; 12 positions match TRBD1. This CDR3 spans 17 amino acids. After removal of 3 bases from V and 2 bases from J, the junction contained 8 bases not matched to a gene. The germline V gene encodes CDR1 KGHSH and CDR2 LQKENI. CDR3 coding DNA: TGTGCCAGCTCACCCCTGGGACAGGGGGCCCCAGCCTACGAGCAGTACTTC. It yields the protein CASSPLGQGAPAYEQYF.

The chain joins TRBV7-9 to TRBJ2-7; 9 bases agree with TRBD1. The V and J ends lost 0 bases and 2 bases, in that order; junction bases with no gene match: 14. The CDR3 is 19 residues long. Germline lookup yields CDR1 SEHNR and CDR2 FQNEAQ (reference sequence). CDR3 amino acids: CASSLAPKTGGRTAYEQYF. CDR3 bases: TGTGCCAGCAGCTTAGCCCCTAAAACAGGGGGCCGAACCGCCTACGAGCAGTACTTC. Full variable domain (rest looked up from reference TRBV7-9 and TRBJ2-7): DTGVSQNPRHKITKRGQNVTFRCDPISEHNRLYWYRQTLGQGPEFLTYFQNEAQLEKSRLLSDRFSAERPKGSFSTLEIQRTEQGDSAMYLCASSLAPKTGGRTAYEQYFGPGTRLTVT.

The chain combines TRBV27 with TRBJ2-5, with D uncertain. The V and J ends lost 4 bases and 1 base respectively, with 10 bases between them. CDR3 length: 14 amino acids. Per germline, CDR1 MNHEY and CDR2 SMNVEV (reference sequence). The CDR3 DNA follows: TGTGCCAGCAGTTCCGATGGGTTCCAAGAGACCCAGTACTTC. It encodes CASSSDGFQETQYF.

This clonotype was detected a few times. V and J are TRBV11-1 and TRBJ2-1; D remains ambiguous. This CDR3 contains 15 residues. The V gene lost 5 bases and the J gene lost 1 base, with 12 bases spanning the gap. Germline assignment: CDR1 SGHAT and CDR2 FQDESV (reference sequence). The CDR3 region has the DNA TGTGCCAGCAGCGCAGGTCCCCGATCCTACAATGAGCAGTTCTTC. Translating gives CASSAGPRSYNEQFF.

J is TRBJ2-1 and V is TRBV15; D gene unclear. This CDR3 spans 13 amino acids. The germline gives CDR1 LNHNV, CDR2 YYDKDF (reference sequence). Trimming removed 0 bases at V and 6 bases at J, with 6 bases between. The CDR3 spells CATSRDMGNEQFF. CDR3 sequence (DNA): TGTGCCACCAGCAGAGATATGGGCAATGAGCAGTTCTTC.

In its sample, this clonotype was seen a few times. The V and J genes are TRBV7-9 and TRBJ2-5; 7 bases line up with TRBD1. Per germline, CDR1 SEHNR and CDR2 FQNEAQ (reference sequence). Unmatched junction bases numbered 10, after V lost 4 bases and J lost 5 bases. The CDR3 totals 15 residues. The CDR3 is CASSSIQGDRETQYF. The CDR3 DNA reads TGTGCCAGCAGCTCGATCCAGGGGGATAGGGAGACCCAGTACTTC.

Here the CDR3 DNA reads TGTGCCAGCAGCTTAACGCGGGACACACTGGATGGGCAGTATTTT. It encodes CASSLTRDTLDGQYF. The V call is TRBV7-3, the J call TRBJ2-3, with D perhaps being TRBD1 or TRBD2 (6 bases each). CDR1 SGHTA and CDR2 FQGTGA come from the germline V gene. Trimming stripped 0 bases from V and 11 bases from J, with 18 bases between. This CDR3 is built from 15 residues.

This chain uses TRBV7-9 with TRBJ2-5, with 9 bases matching TRBD1. Germline CDR1 SEHNR, CDR2 FQNEAQ (reference sequence). This CDR3 comprises 18 residues. Trimming removed 5 bases from V and 3 bases from J; junction bases left unmatched: 16. The CDR3 here is CASSRSWGQGGPKETQYF. Written as DNA, the CDR3 is TGTGCCAGCAGCCGTTCGTGGGGACAGGGAGGCCCCAAAGAGACCCAGTACTTC.

The table lists this clonotype with many counts. The rearrangement joins TRBV29-1 to TRBJ2-1; 8 nucleotides line up with TRBD2. This CDR3 contains 13 residues. Germline CDR1 and CDR2: SQVTM and ANQGSEA. The trim removed 4 bases at V and 7 bases at J, leaving 6 bases unmatched. This CDR3 is CSVVGGAGNEQFF. The CDR3 DNA reads as TGCAGCGTTGTCGGGGGGGCCGGTAATGAGCAGTTCTTC.

V is TRBV4-1 and J is TRBJ1-5; a weak D match, TRBD1 (5 bases). V was cut by 1 base and J by 7 bases, with 8 bases left in between. The CDR3 consists of 13 residues. Germline V gene data show CDR1 as MGHRA and CDR2 as YSYEKL. CDR3 DNA: TGCGCCAGCAGCCAAGCAGGGAAGCAGCCCCAGCATTTT. Translating it yields CASSQAGKQPQHF.

This clonotype was counted between two and nine times. This rearrangement joins TRBV20-1 to TRBJ2-5; maybe TRBD1 (7 bases). Germline values: CDR1 DFQATT, CDR2 SNEGSKA (reference sequence). This CDR3 spans 13 amino acids. The V gene lost 3 bases and the J gene lost 5 bases, with 13 bases spanning the gap. The CDR3 sequence: CSARATGRETQYF. Here the CDR3 DNA reads TGCAGTGCTAGGGCGACAGGGAGGGAGACCCAGTACTTC.

The chain links TRBV20-1 to TRBJ2-5, with D tentatively TRBD1 (6 bases). The CDR3 consists of 16 residues. V was trimmed by 8 bases and J by 0 bases, leaving 22 bases between them. Germline V gives CDR1 DFQATT, CDR2 SNEGSKA (reference sequence). The CDR3 region has the DNA TGCAGTCCTGTGGGGACGGGACACCCCTACCAAGAGACCCAGTACTTC. This translates into CSPVGTGHPYQETQYF.